This is a list of T cell receptor beta chains from one sample in a study of blood T cells in healthy people across ages. MiXCR, applied by TCRdb to the 5' RACE reads, yields one record per CDR3 protein. The table shows hundreds of thousands of distinct CDR3 sequences, with roughly 53% occurring only once. The sample taken for sequencing was blood. The receptors stem from a man in his sixties in good health. CDR3s include the opening cysteine and the closing phenylalanine or tryptophan. Each record gives: V gene, J gene, CDR3 protein.

v_call: TRBV7-9
j_call: .
cdr3_aa: CASSWGGGQGGYEQYF

v_call: TRBV12-3/TRBV12-4
j_call: TRBJ1-2
cdr3_aa: CASSLNLSGIYGYTF

v_call: TRBV10-3
j_call: TRBJ2-1
cdr3_aa: CAISSGGLYNEQFF

v_call: TRBV15
j_call: TRBJ2-1
cdr3_aa: CATSKKGGGLRNEQFF

v_call: TRBV20-1
j_call: .
cdr3_aa: CSALDRGLETQYF

v_call: TRBV9
j_call: TRBJ1-2
cdr3_aa: CARTVGYTF

v_call: TRBV12-3/TRBV12-4
j_call: TRBJ2-7
cdr3_aa: CASSPRGGYEQYF

v_call: TRBV6-6
j_call: TRBJ2-1
cdr3_aa: CASSLRGGGSNEQFF

v_call: TRBV12-5
j_call: TRBJ2-6
cdr3_aa: CASGSRGPAGANVLTF

v_call: TRBV3-1
j_call: .
cdr3_aa: CASSPRTAATYEQYF

v_call: TRBV28
j_call: TRBJ1-2
cdr3_aa: CASSPGPYGYTF

v_call: TRBV5-1
j_call: TRBJ2-3
cdr3_aa: CASSHPDQDTQYF

v_call: TRBV4-3
j_call: TRBJ1-2
cdr3_aa: CASSQEGRINYGYTF

v_call: TRBV5-1
j_call: TRBJ1-2
cdr3_aa: CASSSDTYGYTF

v_call: TRBV6-5
j_call: .
cdr3_aa: CASRSIGLAGQETQYF

v_call: TRBV13
j_call: TRBJ1-2
cdr3_aa: CASSLDRGLTNYGYTF

v_call: TRBV7-9
j_call: TRBJ2-4
cdr3_aa: CASSLALRQGGDIQYF

v_call: TRBV24-1
j_call: TRBJ2-7
cdr3_aa: CATSTRTGYEQYF

v_call: TRBV21-1
j_call: TRBJ2-5
cdr3_aa: CASSKDPGHGSRETQYF

v_call: TRBV18
j_call: TRBJ1-4
cdr3_aa: CASSPDRVRREKLFF

v_call: TRBV20-1
j_call: TRBJ2-5
cdr3_aa: CSARDRGGWQETQYF

v_call: TRBV12-3/TRBV12-4
j_call: TRBJ1-1
cdr3_aa: CASSRQMGGTEAFF

v_call: TRBV28
j_call: TRBJ2-1
cdr3_aa: CASSPWKGQNNEQFF

v_call: TRBV10-3
j_call: TRBJ1-2
cdr3_aa: CATAVDRDGDYGYTF

v_call: TRBV5-1
j_call: TRBJ1-2
cdr3_aa: CASSLAGPAPYGYTF

v_call: TRBV7-8
j_call: TRBJ2-5
cdr3_aa: CASSSFFTGGEETQYF

v_call: TRBV5-7
j_call: TRBJ2-5
cdr3_aa: CASSFRARDAETQYF

v_call: TRBV6-2/TRBV6-3
j_call: TRBJ2-7
cdr3_aa: CASSYDGTAYEQYF

v_call: TRBV29-1
j_call: TRBJ2-5
cdr3_aa: CSAMTGEETQYF

v_call: TRBV2
j_call: TRBJ2-5
cdr3_aa: CASPGTGWRETQYF

v_call: TRBV3-1
j_call: TRBJ2-7
cdr3_aa: CASSPLDKAYEQYF

v_call: TRBV10-3
j_call: TRBJ2-1
cdr3_aa: CAISDGRAKDEQFF

v_call: TRBV5-4
j_call: TRBJ2-7
cdr3_aa: CASSSPGGIKSSYEQYF

v_call: TRBV4-2
j_call: TRBJ2-3
cdr3_aa: CASSQVWRGGNTDTQYF

v_call: TRBV29-1
j_call: TRBJ1-4
cdr3_aa: CKSVEGGEKLFF

v_call: TRBV21-1
j_call: TRBJ1-6
cdr3_aa: CARRIATRGDCTYNSPLHF

v_call: TRBV18
j_call: TRBJ2-1
cdr3_aa: CASSPTRDSHNEQFF